This record covers a single T cell receptor (beta chain). The sample belongs to a study of blood T cell repertoires in COVID-19. At the level of the study: Acute and convalescent COVID-19 samples came from the United States, Italy and Spain. T cells, B-cell-depleted T cells, or PBMCs provided the cDNA or gDNA that served as material.

Authors' analysis steps: Reference gene primer amplification in the assay estimated nucleated cell counts. Only in-frame clones appear in the TCRdb table, and some are missing; sequencing was by immunoSEQ multiplex PCR. For V, J and clone size, that table is used; D and trimming come from the DNA. The sample gives roughly 53,000 clones, around 85% of which show up once; 12% to 15% is in the top ten. Germline V lookup: CDR1 SGHTA, CDR2 FQGNSA. The V gene end was trimmed by 4 bases and the J gene end by 7 bases; junction bases not matched to a gene: 6. CDR3 size: 13 residues. The clonotype was recovered from a human donor in a cohort sampled during active COVID-19. The chain is built from TRBV7-2 and TRBJ2-7, with 8 bases identical to TRBD1. Sequenced input: peripheral blood. In DNA, the CDR3 is TGTGCCAGCAGCTCCCGACGGGACAGGGAGCAGTACTTC. Translated: CASSSRRDREQYF.